The 22 T cell receptor beta chains in this list originate from one sample, sequenced in a study of OX40 agonist ivuxolimab in advanced cancers. Assay used: immunoSEQ multiplex PCR; TCRdb lists only in-frame clones, some missing. This sample carries nearly 70,000 clones, just over 85% of them seen once, and the ten largest clones take roughly 8.2%. This sample comprised CD4+ or CD8+ T cells sorted from blood, obtained in a trial of the OX40 agonist ivuxolimab. The receptor set was obtained from an adult with an advanced solid tumor such as melanoma, head and neck, liver or kidney cancer.

The chain carries TRBV19 and TRBJ1-1; tentatively, D is TRBD1 (5 bases). The germline V and J ends were trimmed by 7 bases and 0 bases, with 15 bases remaining between them. The CDR3 covers 15 residues. In germline, CDR1 is LNHDA, CDR2 SQIVND (reference sequence). The CDR3 bases are TGTGCCAGTACCGTCGCGACAGCCATGAACACTGAAGCTTTCTTT. Translation gives CASTVATAMNTEAFF.

This chain links TRBV7-2 with TRBJ2-7; D might be TRBD1 (6 bases). The CDR3 runs to 15 residues. Germline V gene lookup returns CDR1 SGHTA and CDR2 FQGNSA. Trimming took off 4 bases at V and 1 base at J, with 14 bases between the two ends. CDR3 in DNA: TGTGCCAGCAGCTCTCGACAGGCCAAATCCTACGAGCAGTACTTC. Translation gives CASSSRQAKSYEQYF.

This clone was seen just once. The chain joins TRBV18 to TRBJ2-3; D not certain. Germline V CDR1 and CDR2: KGHSH, LQKENI. With 0 bases removed from V and 0 bases from J, the gap between germline ends came to 4 bases. The length of the CDR3 is 14 residues. CDR3 bases: TGTGCCAGCTCACCACCGACTAGCACAGATACGCAGTATTTT. Its protein is CASSPPTSTDTQYF. The entire variable domain, with the rest obtained from reference TRBV18 and TRBJ2-3, is as follows: NAGVMQNPRHLVRRRGQEARLRCSPMKGHSHVYWYRQLPEEGLKFMVYLQKENIIDESGMPKERFSAEFPKEGPSILRIQQVVRGDSAAYFCASSPPTSTDTQYFGPGTRLTVL.

V gene TRBV6-6 combines with J gene TRBJ2-3, with D unresolved. Germline V gene data show CDR1 as MNHNY and CDR2 as SVGAGI (reference sequence). This CDR3 is 14 amino acids long. Trimming left V 2 bases short and J 3 bases short, with 9 bases between. The CDR3: CASSYRAPTDTQYF. The CDR3, as DNA: TGTGCCAGCAGTTACCGGGCCCCAACAGATACGCAGTATTTT.

This chain connects TRBV6-5 to TRBJ1-2; 7 bases agree with TRBD1. The J segment lost 8 bases and the V segment lost 6 bases, leaving 12 bases of the junction unmatched. Germline V gene sequence: CDR1 MNHEY, CDR2 SVGAGI. This CDR3 has 14 amino acids. CDR3: CASRDRQGSEGYTF. CDR3 coding DNA: TGTGCCAGCAGGGACCGACAGGGTTCAGAAGGCTACACCTTC.

This clone has a single count. The chain has TRBV2 and TRBJ2-7, with 10 bases identical to TRBD1. V was clipped by 7 bases and J by 2 bases; unmatched bases: 5. Germline V lookup: CDR1 SNHLY, CDR2 FYNNEI. The CDR3 consists of 14 residues. The CDR3 DNA reads TGTGCCAGCACCTGGACAGGGGGGACCTACGAGCAGTACTTC. Translation: CASTWTGGTYEQYF.

J is TRBJ2-7 and V is TRBV29-1; TRBD1 might be the D (6 bases). This CDR3 spans 13 amino acids. Trimming stripped 2 bases from V and 6 bases from J, with 14 bases between. Per the germline V gene, CDR1 is SQVTM and CDR2 is ANQGSEA. The CDR3 DNA is TGCAGCGTTGAACTCAGGGGTGCCCTCGAGCAGTACTTC. Translated, it gives CSVELRGALEQYF.

The chain is built from TRBV7-8 and TRBJ1-1, with D perhaps matching TRBD1 (5 bases). CDR1 is SGHVS, CDR2 FQNEAQ, per germline. V was shortened by 2 bases and J by 5 bases, with 18 bases between the two germline ends. The CDR3 length is 16 residues. Here the CDR3 DNA reads TGTGCCAGCAGCTTAAGGGGTGGGGGAGGTACGACTGAAGCTTTCTTT. Encoded protein: CASSLRGGGGTTEAFF. Full variable domain (outside the CDR3, taken from reference TRBV7-8 and TRBJ1-1): GAGVSQSPRYKVAKRGQDVALRCDPISGHVSLFWYQQALGQGPEFLTYFQNEAQLDKSGLPSDRFFAERPEGSVSTLKIQRTQQEDSAVYLCASSLRGGGGTTEAFFGQGTRLTVV.

V and J are TRBV11-3 and TRBJ1-3, with no clear D. Trimming removed 1 base at V and 4 bases at J, with 5 bases between. The CDR3 runs 13 residues. CDR1 is SGHNT, CDR2 YENEEA, per germline. CDR3: CASSLGGGNTIYF. The DNA of the CDR3 is TGTGCCAGCAGCTTAGGAGGGGGAAACACCATATATTTT.

The gene calls are TRBV27 and TRBJ2-7; no clear D. The CDR3 is made up of 15 amino acids. Trimming stripped 7 bases from V and 1 base from J, with 17 bases between. The germline gives CDR1 MNHEY, CDR2 SMNVEV (reference sequence). The CDR3 DNA follows: TGTGCCAGCACCGCTCAGGCCGTGGGTTCCTACGAGCAGTACTTC. It encodes CASTAQAVGSYEQYF.

The chain links TRBV6-1 to TRBJ2-5; D unclear. CDR1 MNHNS and CDR2 SASEGT come from the germline V gene. The CDR3 spans 14 residues. V lost 6 bases and J 2 bases, leaving 13 bases between the germline ends. The chain's CDR3 is CASSARRVQETQYF. The CDR3 nucleotides read TGTGCCAGCAGCGCTAGACGGGTACAAGAGACCCAGTACTTC.

The chain recombines TRBV6-1 with TRBJ2-1; 9 bases match TRBD1. V was clipped by 2 bases and J by 9 bases; unmatched bases: 5. The CDR3 consists of 14 residues. Germline V gene sequence: CDR1 MNHNS, CDR2 SASEGT. In DNA form, the CDR3 reads TGTGCCAGCAGTGAAACACAGGGGGCAGGTGAGCAGTTCTTC. Translation gives CASSETQGAGEQFF.

The chain uses TRBV7-9 and TRBJ1-2; tentatively, D is TRBD1 (6 bases). The germline V gene encodes CDR1 SEHNR and CDR2 FQNEAQ (reference sequence). Trimming took 2 bases from V and 5 from J, leaving 15 bases between them. The CDR3 is made up of 15 amino acids. As DNA, the CDR3 is TGTGCCAGCAGCTTACCAGGGTGGGGGGCGTATGGCTACACCTTC. Its protein is CASSLPGWGAYGYTF.

This clone has a handful of counts. The rearrangement links TRBV10-3 to TRBJ1-6; the match to TRBD1 covers 9 bases. V was pared by 8 bases and J by 10 bases, with 12 bases of the junction left unmatched. The CDR3 contains 15 residues. From germline, CDR1 is ENHRY and CDR2 SYGVKD. The CDR3 protein is CAIAPGQGQGSPLHF. CDR3 nucleotides: TGTGCCATCGCTCCGGGACAGGGTCAGGGCTCACCCCTCCACTTT.

The sample holds one count of this clone. The J gene is TRBJ1-1, the V gene TRBV29-1; D not certain. The CDR3 runs 11 residues. Germline lookup yields CDR1 SQVTM and CDR2 ANQGSEA. Trimming stripped 7 bases from V and 0 bases from J, with 6 bases between. Here the CDR3 DNA reads TGCAGCGGACGAATGAACACTGAAGCTTTCTTT. Protein sequence: CSGRMNTEAFF.

V usage is TRBV28 and J usage is TRBJ2-7, with D tentatively TRBD1 (6 bases). Trimming took 4 bases from V and 6 from J, leaving 16 bases between them. From germline, CDR1 is MDHEN and CDR2 SYDVKM. There are 14 residues in the CDR3. The CDR3 nucleotides read TGTGCCAGCAGTTCGCACAAGACCAGGGGCGAGCAGTACTTC. Its protein is CASSSHKTRGEQYF.

This clone showed up just once. The V and J genes are TRBV7-2 and TRBJ2-3; no clear D gene. The CDR3 spans 16 residues. Trimming took 5 bases from V and 0 from J, leaving 15 bases between them. Germline V lookup: CDR1 SGHTA, CDR2 FQGNSA. CDR3 in amino acids: CASSPSSRVSTDTQYF. DNA for the CDR3: TGTGCCAGCAGCCCGTCCTCACGGGTTAGCACAGATACGCAGTATTTT.

J is TRBJ2-7 and V is TRBV16; D remains unclear. The CDR3 spans 12 residues. Germline lookup yields CDR1 KGHSY and CDR2 FQNENV. V was trimmed by 0 bases and J by 3 bases, leaving 3 bases between them. For the CDR3, the DNA is TGTGCCAGCAGCCAATCCAACTACGAGCAGTACTTC. Its translation is CASSQSNYEQYF.

The V call is TRBV7-9, the J call TRBJ2-7; 8 bases are shared with TRBD1. The germline V gene encodes CDR1 SEHNR and CDR2 FQNEAQ (reference sequence). The ends lost 1 base at V and 12 bases at J; junction bases unmatched: 5. There are 12 residues in the CDR3. This CDR3 is CASSLDGTGPYF. CDR3 in DNA: TGTGCCAGCAGCTTAGATGGGACAGGACCGTACTTC.

The chain joins TRBV5-1 to TRBJ2-7, with D possibly TRBD1 on 6 matching bases. Trimming took 4 bases from V and 5 from J, leaving 22 bases between them. CDR1 is SGHRS and CDR2 is YFSETQ in the germline V gene. CDR3 size: 16 residues. DNA for the CDR3: TGCGCCAGCAGCATACGACAGGCCACCTCAGGTGACGAGCAGTACTTC. It encodes CASSIRQATSGDEQYF.

The J gene is TRBJ2-1, the V gene TRBV4-2, with TRBD2 matching over 9 bases. Germline lookup yields CDR1 LGHNA and CDR2 YNFKEQ. V was pared by 0 bases and J by 8 bases, with 5 bases of the junction left unmatched. The CDR3 sequence is 15 residues long. CDR3 region: CASSQEQAGGDEQFF. The DNA of the CDR3 is TGTGCCAGCAGCCAAGAACAAGCGGGGGGAGATGAGCAGTTCTTC.

The chain employs TRBV5-1 and TRBJ1-4, with D tentatively TRBD1 (5 bases). This CDR3 has 15 residues. V shed 2 bases and J shed 4 bases, with 12 bases lying between them. Germline assignment: CDR1 SGHRS and CDR2 YFSETQ. The DNA of the CDR3 is TGCGCCAGCAGCTTACGACAGTCAAATAATGAAAAACTGTTTTTT. It specifies CASSLRQSNNEKLFF.